One T cell receptor (beta chain) is described in this entry. This sample stems from a study of blood T cell repertoires in COVID-19. As for the study in general: Material from acute and convalescent COVID-19 was sourced from the United States, Italy and Spain. T cells, B-cell-depleted T cells, or PBMCs provided the cDNA or gDNA that served as material.

This CDR3 is built from 15 residues. CDR1 and CDR2 (germline): SGHVS, FQNEAQ. Trimming left V 2 bases short and J 1 base short, with 11 bases between. As originally analysed: From reference gene primer amplification, estimates of nucleated cell counts were derived. Assay used: immunoSEQ multiplex PCR; TCRdb lists only in-frame clones, some missing. That table supplies the V and J calls and clone size; D and trimming were determined from the DNA. The table includes 95,000 to 150,000 clones, roughly 82% detected once. Specimen: peripheral blood. This receptor was identified in a human donor in a cohort sampled during active COVID-19. The V gene is TRBV7-8, the J gene TRBJ1-1; D is unclear. As DNA, the CDR3 is TGTGCCAGCAGCTTAAATTACCGGGGGAACACTGAAGCTTTCTTT. This encodes CASSLNYRGNTEAFF.